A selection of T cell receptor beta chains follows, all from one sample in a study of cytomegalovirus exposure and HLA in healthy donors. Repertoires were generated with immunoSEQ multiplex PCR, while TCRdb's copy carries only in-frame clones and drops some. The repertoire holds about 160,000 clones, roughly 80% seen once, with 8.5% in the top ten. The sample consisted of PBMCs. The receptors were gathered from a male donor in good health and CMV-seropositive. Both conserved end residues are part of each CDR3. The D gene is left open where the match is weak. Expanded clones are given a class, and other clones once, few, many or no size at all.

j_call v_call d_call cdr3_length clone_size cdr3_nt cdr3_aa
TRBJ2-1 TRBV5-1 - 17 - TGCGCCAGCAGCTGGGGGCTAACGGGGGGACTCTCGTATGAGCAGTTCTTC CASSWGLTGGLSYEQFF
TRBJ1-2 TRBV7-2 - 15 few TGTGCCAGCAGCACGCAGGCCACACTCGATTATGGCTACACCTTC CASSTQATLDYGYTF
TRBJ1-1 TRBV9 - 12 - TGTGCCAGCAGCGCCCAGAACACTGAAGCTTTCTTT CASSAQNTEAFF
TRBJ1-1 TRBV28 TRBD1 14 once TGTGCCAGCAGTTCCCCAGGGGGGAACACTGAAGCTTTCTTT CASSSPGGNTEAFF
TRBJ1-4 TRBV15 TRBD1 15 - TGTGCCACCAGCAGTACAGGGGCTTTAAATGAAAAACTGTTTTTT CATSSTGALNEKLFF
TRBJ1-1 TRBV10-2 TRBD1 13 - TGCGCCAGCAGTGAGTCGCCAGGGGGGATCGTTCCCTTT CASSESPGGIVPF
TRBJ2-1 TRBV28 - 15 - TGTGCCAGCAGTTCCTTTGCGGGAAACTACAATGAGCAGTTCTTC CASSSFAGNYNEQFF
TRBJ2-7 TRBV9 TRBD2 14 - TGTGCCAGCAGCCTAAACGGGGGGGGCTACGAGCAGTACTTC CASSLNGGGYEQYF
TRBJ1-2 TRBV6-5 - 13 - TGTGCCAGCAGTTATAGCTACTCCTACGGCTACACCTTC CASSYSYSYGYTF
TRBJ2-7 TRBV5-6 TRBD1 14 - TGTGCCAGCAGCCTTTTGGACAGGGACCACGAGCAGTACTTC CASSLLDRDHEQYF
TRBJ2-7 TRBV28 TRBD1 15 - TGTGCCAGCAGACCTGACGTCGGGACAGTCTACGAGCAGTACTTC CASRPDVGTVYEQYF
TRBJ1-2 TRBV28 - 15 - TGTGCCAGCAGTTTAACGCGGGCGGCTTACTATGGCTACACCTTC CASSLTRAAYYGYTF
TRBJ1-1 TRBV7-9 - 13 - TGTGCCAGCAGCTCCACAGGGAACACTGAAGCTTTCTTT CASSSTGNTEAFF
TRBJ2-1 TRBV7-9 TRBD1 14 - TGTGCCAGCAGCGTCTGGACAGGGGGGAGTGAGCAGTTCTTC CASSVWTGGSEQFF
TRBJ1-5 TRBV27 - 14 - TGTGCCAGCAGTAGCGACCTGAGCGGACAGCCCCAGCATTTT CASSSDLSGQPQHF
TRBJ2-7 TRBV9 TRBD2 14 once TGTGCCAGCAGCCCCGGACTAGCTACCTACGAGCAGTACTTC CASSPGLATYEQYF
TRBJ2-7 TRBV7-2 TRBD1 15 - TGTGCCAGCAGCTTAGCGGCAGGGGGCCAGTACGAGCAGTACTTC CASSLAAGGQYEQYF
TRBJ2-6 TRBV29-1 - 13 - TGCAGCGTGGATAGCTCTGGGGCCAACGGCCTGACTTTC CSVDSSGANGLTF
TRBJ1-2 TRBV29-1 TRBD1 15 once TGCAGCGTTGAAGATTGGGACAGGTCTAACTATGGCTACACCTTC CSVEDWDRSNYGYTF
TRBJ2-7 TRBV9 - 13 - TGTGCCAGCAGCCCGGGAGTTTCCTACGAGCAGTACTTC CASSPGVSYEQYF
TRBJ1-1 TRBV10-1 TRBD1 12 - TGCGCCAGCATGGGGGACAGCACTGAAGCTTTCTTT CASMGDSTEAFF
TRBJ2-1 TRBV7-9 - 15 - TGTGCCAGCAGCTTACGACTAGGAGAAAACAATGAGCAGTTCTTC CASSLRLGENNEQFF